This is a list of T cell receptor beta chains from one sample in a study of blood T cells in healthy people across ages. One entry per CDR3 protein results from TCRdb running MiXCR on the 5' RACE reads. Seen here are some 1.5 million distinct CDR3 sequences, 28% observed once, and the top ten hold about 7.7%. Sequences were obtained from blood. The receptors shown here come from a woman in her 30s in good health. Each CDR3 is given with its conserved first and last residue. D genes are given only for firm matches. Clone size, where shown, is once, few, many, or a class for clones that have expanded.

CDR3nt: TGCGCCAGCAGCATTAGCCGGACTGGGGCCAACGTCCTGACTTTC; CDR3aa: CASSISRTGANVLTF; v_gene: TRBV4-3; d_gene: .; j_gene: TRBJ2-6; abundance: .
CDR3nt: TGTGCCAGTACCTCGGGGACCTCTGGAAACACCATATATTTT; CDR3aa: CASTSGTSGNTIYF; v_gene: TRBV12-3/TRBV12-4; d_gene: .; j_gene: TRBJ1-3; abundance: .
CDR3nt: TGTGCCAGCAGGTCCGACTGGTACAATGAGCAGTTCTTC; CDR3aa: CASRSDWYNEQFF; v_gene: TRBV6-5; d_gene: .; j_gene: TRBJ2-1; abundance: .
CDR3nt: TGTGCCAGCAGCTTGCCCACAGGGAACGAGCAGTACTTC; CDR3aa: CASSLPTGNEQYF; v_gene: TRBV5-5; d_gene: .; j_gene: TRBJ2-7; abundance: .
CDR3nt: TGCGCCAGCAGCGACCTGACTAGCGGGGGGGTTGAGCAGTTCTTC; CDR3aa: CASSDLTSGGVEQFF; v_gene: TRBV5-1; d_gene: TRBD2; j_gene: TRBJ2-1; abundance: few
CDR3nt: TGTGCCACCAGTGATCTCGGACAGGCCCCCCTAAGTTACAATGAGCAGTACTTC; CDR3aa: CATSDLGQAPLSYNEQYF; v_gene: TRBV24-1; d_gene: TRBD1; j_gene: TRBJ2-7; abundance: .
CDR3nt: TGCAGTGTCCCGGGACAGGGCTGGACTGGGGCCAACGTCCTGACTTTC; CDR3aa: CSVPGQGWTGANVLTF; v_gene: TRBV20-1; d_gene: TRBD1; j_gene: TRBJ2-6; abundance: .
CDR3nt: TGTGCCAGCAGTGAGTCCGTGGGCGGGTATGGCTACACCTTC; CDR3aa: CASSESVGGYGYTF; v_gene: TRBV25-1; d_gene: .; j_gene: TRBJ1-2; abundance: many
CDR3nt: TGTGCCAGCAGCCTAGGCGGGGGCAAGCAAGAGACCCAGTACTTC; CDR3aa: CASSLGGGKQETQYF; v_gene: TRBV7-3; d_gene: .; j_gene: TRBJ2-5; abundance: many
CDR3nt: TGTGCCAGCAGCTCCACTTTAGCGGGAGAGGCAGATACGCAGTATTTT; CDR3aa: CASSSTLAGEADTQYF; v_gene: TRBV7-8; d_gene: TRBD2; j_gene: TRBJ2-3; abundance: .
CDR3nt: TGCGCCAGCAGCCAAGCGAGCGGGGGAGCGCAGTATTTT; CDR3aa: CASSQASGGAQYF; v_gene: TRBV4-1; d_gene: TRBD2; j_gene: TRBJ2-3; abundance: few
CDR3nt: TGTGCCAGCCGGCGTGCGACTAGCGGAAAAGAGGCCCAGTACTTC; CDR3aa: CASRRATSGKEAQYF; v_gene: TRBV27; d_gene: TRBD2; j_gene: TRBJ2-5; abundance: .
CDR3nt: TGCAGCGTTAGGACAGTTCTCATGAACACTGAAGCTTTCTTT; CDR3aa: CSVRTVLMNTEAFF; v_gene: TRBV29-1; d_gene: .; j_gene: TRBJ1-1; abundance: .
CDR3nt: TGCGCCAGCAGTGAGTCGGGACCAGGACATGAGCAGGTCTTC; CDR3aa: CASSESGPGHEQVF; v_gene: TRBV10-1; d_gene: .; j_gene: TRBJ2-1; abundance: .
CDR3nt: TGTGCCAGCGGAGAACGGGCCCCCTGGGGTTCACCCCTCCACTTT; CDR3aa: CASGERAPWGSPLHF; v_gene: TRBV27; d_gene: .; j_gene: TRBJ1-6; abundance: many
CDR3nt: .; CDR3aa: CSAREAEIYGYTFGSGEETQYF; v_gene: TRBV20-1; d_gene: .; j_gene: TRBJ2-5; abundance: once
CDR3nt: TGCGCCAGCAGCCATAACGGACAGGGCGACTATGGCTACACCTTC; CDR3aa: CASSHNGQGDYGYTF; v_gene: TRBV4-1; d_gene: TRBD1; j_gene: TRBJ1-2; abundance: .
CDR3nt: TGTGCCAGCAGTTTCCTGGGACAGGGCCACGAGCAGTACTTC; CDR3aa: CASSFLGQGHEQYF; v_gene: TRBV6-2/TRBV6-3; d_gene: TRBD1; j_gene: TRBJ2-7; abundance: few
CDR3nt: TGCGCCAGCAGCTTGTGGTTCGGCGGGACTTACAATGAGCAGTTCTTC; CDR3aa: CASSLWFGGTYNEQFF; v_gene: TRBV5-1; d_gene: .; j_gene: TRBJ2-1; abundance: .
CDR3nt: TGTGCCAGCAGTTACGTCTACTATGGCTACACCTTC; CDR3aa: CASSYVYYGYTF; v_gene: TRBV6-2/TRBV6-3; d_gene: .; j_gene: TRBJ1-2; abundance: few
CDR3nt: TGTGCCAGCAGGAACGAGTGGGGCGAGCAGTACTTC; CDR3aa: CASRNEWGEQYF; v_gene: TRBV27; d_gene: .; j_gene: TRBJ2-7; abundance: many
CDR3nt: TGCAGTGCTAGTCCAGAGGGGTCGAGGATGGAGGCTTTCTTT; CDR3aa: CSASPEGSRMEAFF; v_gene: TRBV20-1; d_gene: .; j_gene: TRBJ1-1; abundance: few
CDR3nt: TGTGCCAGCAGCGTGTCGGGACTTCTCCAAGAGACCCAGTACTTC; CDR3aa: CASSVSGLLQETQYF; v_gene: TRBV11-1; d_gene: .; j_gene: TRBJ2-5; abundance: .
CDR3nt: TGTGCCAGCAGTCCGACGGAGGCGGCCAAAAACATTCAGTACTTC; CDR3aa: CASSPTEAAKNIQYF; v_gene: TRBV13; d_gene: .; j_gene: TRBJ2-4; abundance: .
CDR3nt: TGCGCCAGCAGCCAACTTCCAAGCGGGAGCCGACCCCCGTATTTT; CDR3aa: CASSQLPSGSRPPYF; v_gene: TRBV4-3; d_gene: TRBD2; j_gene: TRBJ2-3; abundance: few
CDR3nt: TGTGCCACCAGTCCCCGACAGGGGACGGGTCAGCCCCAGCATTTT; CDR3aa: CATSPRQGTGQPQHF; v_gene: TRBV24-1; d_gene: TRBD1; j_gene: TRBJ1-5; abundance: .
CDR3nt: TGCAGTACTAGAGATATAGACAGGTCCTCCTACGAGCAGTACTTC; CDR3aa: CSTRDIDRSSYEQYF; v_gene: TRBV20-1; d_gene: .; j_gene: TRBJ2-7; abundance: few
CDR3nt: TGCGCCAGCAGCTTCTCCCGGCCAAGCTACGAGCAGTACTTC; CDR3aa: CASSFSRPSYEQYF; v_gene: TRBV5-1; d_gene: .; j_gene: TRBJ2-7; abundance: many
CDR3nt: TGTGCCAGCAGCTCAGACAGGGGGCTCTCCTACAATGAGCAGTACTTC; CDR3aa: CASSSDRGLSYNEQYF; v_gene: TRBV11-2; d_gene: TRBD1; j_gene: TRBJ2-7; abundance: .
CDR3nt: TGCAGTGCTAGAGCGGGGGGGCCAGGAGAGCAGTACTTC; CDR3aa: CSARAGGPGEQYF; v_gene: TRBV20-1; d_gene: TRBD2; j_gene: TRBJ2-7; abundance: .
CDR3nt: TGCGCCAGCAGCGATTTGGACAGAAGCTCCTACAATGAGCAGTTCTTC; CDR3aa: CASSDLDRSSYNEQFF; v_gene: TRBV5-1; d_gene: .; j_gene: TRBJ2-1; abundance: many
CDR3nt: TGTGCCAGCAGCTTAGGAGGGGAGGGTAAAGCTTTCTTT; CDR3aa: CASSLGGEGKAFF; v_gene: TRBV5-5; d_gene: .; j_gene: TRBJ1-1; abundance: .
CDR3nt: TGCGCCAGCAGCTTGCTCCCGCCTAGGACAGGGGAGTGGAACACTGAAGCTTTCTTT; CDR3aa: CASSLLPPRTGEWNTEAFF; v_gene: TRBV5-1; d_gene: TRBD1; j_gene: TRBJ1-1; abundance: few
CDR3nt: TGCGCCAGCAGCTTGGCCAGTGGGAAAAACGAGCAGTACTTC; CDR3aa: CASSLASGKNEQYF; v_gene: TRBV5-1; d_gene: .; j_gene: TRBJ2-7; abundance: .
CDR3nt: TGTGCCAGCAGTGGGGACAGCATCGGGGAGCTGTTTTTT; CDR3aa: CASSGDSIGELFF; v_gene: TRBV6-4; d_gene: TRBD1; j_gene: TRBJ2-2; abundance: .
CDR3nt: TGCAGCGTCAACGGTGGGACTAGCGGGAGGGCCAGCCAAGATACCCAGTACTTC; CDR3aa: CSVNGGTSGRASQDTQYF; v_gene: TRBV29-1; d_gene: TRBD2; j_gene: TRBJ2-5; abundance: .
CDR3nt: TGTGCCAGCAGCCGACTTAGCGGCGCCACAGATACGCAGTATTTT; CDR3aa: CASSRLSGATDTQYF; v_gene: TRBV7-8; d_gene: .; j_gene: TRBJ2-3; abundance: few
CDR3nt: TGCGCCAGCAGCCCACAGGGCACCAATCAGCCCCAGCATTTT; CDR3aa: CASSPQGTNQPQHF; v_gene: TRBV5-1; d_gene: .; j_gene: TRBJ1-5; abundance: .
CDR3nt: TGTGCCAGCAGTGAAAGCGGGGGGGCCATGGGGGAGCTGTTTTTT; CDR3aa: CASSESGGAMGELFF; v_gene: TRBV2; d_gene: TRBD2; j_gene: TRBJ2-2; abundance: .
CDR3nt: TGCGCCAGCGCAACAGGGGAGGGAATCTCCTACGAGCAGTACTTC; CDR3aa: CASATGEGISYEQYF; v_gene: TRBV5-1; d_gene: .; j_gene: TRBJ2-7; abundance: few
CDR3nt: TGTGCCAGCTCACCAGAGGCCGCCCCCTATGGCTACACCTTC; CDR3aa: CASSPEAAPYGYTF; v_gene: TRBV18; d_gene: .; j_gene: TRBJ1-2; abundance: .
CDR3nt: TGTGCCAGCAGCGTAGAGAGTGGACAGGGGACCAATGAGCAGTTCTTC; CDR3aa: CASSVESGQGTNEQFF; v_gene: TRBV9; d_gene: TRBD1; j_gene: TRBJ2-1; abundance: .
CDR3nt: TGCGCCAGCAGCCACCCTCGAGGGGGGAACACTGAAGCTTTCTTT; CDR3aa: CASSHPRGGNTEAFF; v_gene: TRBV4-1; d_gene: .; j_gene: TRBJ1-1; abundance: few
CDR3nt: TGCAGCGTCGACGGACTAGCGGGAGGGCCTGGGGCATTCACAGATACGCAGTATTTT; CDR3aa: CSVDGLAGGPGAFTDTQYF; v_gene: TRBV29-1; d_gene: TRBD2; j_gene: TRBJ2-3; abundance: .
CDR3nt: TGTGCCAGCAGTCCCTATCCCGGACAGGGGAGGGCGGACATCGAATCCTACGAGCAGTACTTC; CDR3aa: CASSPYPGQGRADIESYEQYF; v_gene: TRBV27; d_gene: TRBD1; j_gene: TRBJ2-7; abundance: .
CDR3nt: TGTGCCAGCAGTTCATATAGCCAGCCGGAGACCCAGTACTTC; CDR3aa: CASSSYSQPETQYF; v_gene: TRBV28; d_gene: .; j_gene: TRBJ2-5; abundance: .
CDR3nt: TGTGCCAGCAGCAGCTGGGGACAGAAAATGAATTACACCTTC; CDR3aa: CASSSWGQKMNYTF; v_gene: TRBV7-2; d_gene: TRBD1; j_gene: TRBJ1-2; abundance: .